This TCR beta chain was identified in a study of OX40 agonist ivuxolimab in advanced cancers. Overall study context: Every 2 weeks, patients got intravenous ivuxolimab at one of six dose levels (0.01-10 mg/kg). Having had anti-PD-1, anti-PD-L1 or anti-CTLA-4 therapy before was allowed, and 40% to 45% had some.

Profiled with immunoSEQ multiplex PCR; TCRdb holds only in-frame clones, not every one. Altogether about 38,000 clones are present, roughly 82% being singletons, with the ten largest covering about 8%. Looked up from germline, CDR1 is SEHNR and CDR2 is FQNEAQ (reference sequence). The CDR3 is 13 amino acids. J was trimmed by 3 bases and V by 8 bases; bases with no gene match: 3. Samples of blood were obtained at baseline, on cycle 4 day 1, and on cycle 7 day 1. Concerning this clone itself: Its specificity is not known.

Points from the study as a whole: More expanded clones were seen, on average, in CD8+ T cells than in CD4+.

The TCR was taken from an adult with an advanced solid tumor such as melanoma, head and neck, liver or kidney cancer. This chain joins TRBV7-9 and TRBJ2-1, with 8 bases lining up with TRBD2. Material: CD4+ or CD8+ T cells sorted from blood, obtained in a trial of the OX40 agonist ivuxolimab. CDR3 bases: TGTGCCAGCGAAGCGGGGGACTACAATGAGCAGTTCTTC. Its protein is CASEAGDYNEQFF.